Following are 13 T cell receptor beta chains from one sample sequenced in a study of PD-L1 blockade in urothelial cancer. The assay was immunoSEQ multiplex PCR, and TCRdb's table has in-frame clones only and misses some. The sample gives 50,000 to 55,000 clones, around 72% of which show up once; approximately 3.7% is in the top ten. This sample's time point: pretreatment peripheral blood. The specimen comprised PBMCs, sampled around atezolizumab (anti-PD-L1) treatment. Receptors originate from an older man with urothelial cancer.

The J gene is TRBJ1-1, the V gene TRBV5-1; D is perhaps TRBD1 (6 bases). Germline loops: CDR1 SGHRS, CDR2 YFSETQ. Trimming cost V 4 bases and J 4 bases, with 14 bases left between them. This CDR3 is built from 14 residues. CDR3 nucleotide sequence: TGCGCCAGCAGCGTAAACAGGGATTTCACTGAAGCTTTCTTT. Its translation is CASSVNRDFTEAFF.

This clone occurred a few times. The rearrangement joins TRBV19 to TRBJ1-1; D remains ambiguous. V gave up 3 bases and J gave up 11 bases, with 10 bases separating them. The CDR3 runs 11 residues. The germline V gene has CDR1 LNHDA and CDR2 SQIVND (reference sequence). The CDR3 DNA reads TGTGCCAGTAGTATTTCGGTTGATGCTTTCTTT. This sequence encodes CASSISVDAFF.

This chain connects TRBV15 to TRBJ2-4; 9 bases align to TRBD1. Looked up from germline, CDR1 is LNHNV and CDR2 is YYDKDF (reference sequence). J was trimmed by 2 bases and V by 1 base; bases with no gene match: 6. This CDR3 region has 17 residues. This CDR3 is CATSRVTGGFPKNIQYF. The CDR3 DNA follows: TGTGCCACCAGCAGAGTAACAGGGGGCTTTCCCAAAAACATTCAGTACTTC. The full variable domain, rest sourced from reference TRBV15 and TRBJ2-4, is DAMVIQNPRYQVTQFGKPVTLSCSQTLNHNVMYWYQQKSSQAPKLLFHYYDKDFNNEADTPDNFQSRRPNTSFCFLDIRSPGLGDTAMYLCATSRVTGGFPKNIQYFGAGTRLSVL.

This chain uses TRBV28 with TRBJ1-1; D might be TRBD1 (5 bases). The germline V and J ends were trimmed by 8 bases and 4 bases, with 17 bases remaining between them. Germline loops: CDR1 MDHEN, CDR2 SYDVKM. The CDR3 sequence is 14 residues long. CDR3 nucleotide sequence: TGTGCCAGCCGACCAAGCAGGGTGTCCACTGAAGCTTTCTTT. Its protein product is CASRPSRVSTEAFF.

The CDR3 DNA reads TGCGCCAGCAGCCGGGATTCAGGAACGGGAGAGACCCAGTACTTC. This sequence encodes CASSRDSGTGETQYF. The V call is TRBV5-1, the J call TRBJ2-5; maybe TRBD2 (5 bases). Germline-derived CDR1 and CDR2 are SGHRS and YFSETQ. The CDR3 runs to 15 residues. Trimming removed 4 bases from V and 4 bases from J, with 17 bases in between.

The table lists this clone with a few counts. This chain uses TRBV28 with TRBJ1-5, with 8 bases aligning to TRBD1. The germline V gene encodes CDR1 MDHEN and CDR2 SYDVKM. This CDR3 is built from 15 residues. V lost 6 bases and J lost 5; bases outside the gene matches: 9. The chain's CDR3 is CASRDPGGGYQPQHF. The DNA of the CDR3 is TGTGCCAGCAGAGATCCAGGGGGCGGTTATCAGCCCCAGCATTTT.

This clone has only a few counts. This rearrangement joins TRBV6-1 to TRBJ2-3, with a weak D call TRBD2 (6 bases). V gave up 7 bases and J gave up 4 bases, with 18 bases separating them. Germline V CDR1 and CDR2: MNHNS, SASEGT. This CDR3 is built from 15 residues. For the CDR3, the DNA is TGTGCCAGCATTAGTTGGAGGGCTCCGGCAGATACGCAGTATTTT. Translated: CASISWRAPADTQYF.

The chain employs TRBV5-6 and TRBJ1-5, with D perhaps TRBD1 (5 bases). Germline V CDR1 and CDR2: SGHDT, YYEEEE. The CDR3 covers 16 residues. Between the trimmed V and J ends, which lost 3 bases and 0 bases, there was a span of 13 bases. The CDR3 nucleotides are TGTGCCAGCAGCTCAACAGGCCGCTATAGCAATCAGCCCCAGCATTTT. Encoded protein: CASSSTGRYSNQPQHF.

This clone has more than one count but fewer than ten. The chain employs TRBV5-4 and TRBJ2-5; TRBD2 might be the D (7 bases). V was clipped by 4 bases and J by 3 bases, with 13 bases between them. Looked up from germline, CDR1 is SGHNT and CDR2 is YYREEE (reference sequence). The CDR3 loop spans 14 amino acids. CDR3 in DNA: TGTGCCAGCAGCCGTGGGGGGGCTGAAGAGACCCAGTACTTC. Amino acids: CASSRGGAEETQYF. Complete variable domain (other parts from reference TRBV5-4 and TRBJ2-5): ETGVTQSPTHLIKTRGQQVTLRCSSQSGHNTVSWYQQALGQGPQFIFQYYREEENGRGNFPPRFSGLQFPNYSSELNVNALELDDSALYLCASSRGGAEETQYFGPGTRLLVL.

The chain is built from TRBV7-2 and TRBJ2-5; TRBD2 matches 9 bases. After removal of 3 bases from V and 4 bases from J, the junction contained 12 bases not matched to a gene. The CDR3 has 17 amino acids. The germline V gene has CDR1 SGHTA and CDR2 FQGNSA. CDR3 sequence reads: CASSLGRGGGALETQYF. The CDR3 DNA is TGTGCCAGCAGCTTGGGCCGTGGCGGGGGGGCCTTAGAGACCCAGTACTTC.

The rearrangement uses TRBV4-3 and TRBJ2-3; D uncertain. The ends were cut back, 0 bases at V and 2 bases at J, with 3 bases in the middle. CDR1 and CDR2 from the germline V gene are LGHNA and YSLEER. The CDR3 has 13 amino acids. The CDR3 bases are TGCGCCAGCAGCCAAGAGGCCACAGATACGCAGTATTTT. Its translation is CASSQEATDTQYF.

The rearrangement links TRBV16 to TRBJ1-2; 9 nucleotides match TRBD1. Germline V CDR1 and CDR2: KGHSY, FQNENV. The CDR3 has 14 residues. J gave up 4 bases and V 0 bases, and 0 bases lay outside the gene matches. The CDR3 reads CASSQSTGGYGYTF. The CDR3 bases are TGTGCCAGCAGCCAATCGACAGGGGGCTATGGCTACACCTTC.

The chain combines TRBV5-6 with TRBJ2-7; D is possibly TRBD1 (5 bases). This CDR3 has 13 residues. CDR1 SGHDT and CDR2 YYEEEE come from the germline V gene. Trimming pared 1 base from V and 7 bases from J, leaving 12 bases between. CDR3 loop: CASSLRGTLEQYF. CDR3 bases: TGTGCCAGCAGCTTGAGGGGAACCTTAGAGCAGTACTTC.